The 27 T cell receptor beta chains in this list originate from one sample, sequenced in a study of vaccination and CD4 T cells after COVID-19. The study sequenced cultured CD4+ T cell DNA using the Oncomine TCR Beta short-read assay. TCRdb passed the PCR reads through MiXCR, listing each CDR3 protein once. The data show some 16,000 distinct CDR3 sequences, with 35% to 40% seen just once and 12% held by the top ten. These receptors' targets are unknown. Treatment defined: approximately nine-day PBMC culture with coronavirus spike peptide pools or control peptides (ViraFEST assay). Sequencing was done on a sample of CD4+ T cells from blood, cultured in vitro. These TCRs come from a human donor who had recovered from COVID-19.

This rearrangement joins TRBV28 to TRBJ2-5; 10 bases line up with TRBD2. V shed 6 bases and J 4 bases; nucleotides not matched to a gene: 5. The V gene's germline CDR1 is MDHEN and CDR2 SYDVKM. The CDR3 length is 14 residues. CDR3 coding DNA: TGTGCCAGCAGCCGCCGACTAGCGGGAGAGACCCAGTACTTC. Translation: CASSRRLAGETQYF.

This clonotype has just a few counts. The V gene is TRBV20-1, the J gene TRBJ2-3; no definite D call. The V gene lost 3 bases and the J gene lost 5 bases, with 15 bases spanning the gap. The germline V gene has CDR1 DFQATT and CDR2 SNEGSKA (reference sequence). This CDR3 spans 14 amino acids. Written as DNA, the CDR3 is TGCAGTGCTAGCGGCGGAAAAATCAGAGATACGCAGTATTTT. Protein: CSASGGKIRDTQYF.

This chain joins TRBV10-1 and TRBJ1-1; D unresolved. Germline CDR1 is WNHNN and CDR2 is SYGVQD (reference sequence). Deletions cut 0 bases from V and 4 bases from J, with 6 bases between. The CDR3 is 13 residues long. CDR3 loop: CASSESIITEAFF. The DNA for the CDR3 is TGCGCCAGCAGTGAGTCAATTATCACTGAAGCTTTCTTT.

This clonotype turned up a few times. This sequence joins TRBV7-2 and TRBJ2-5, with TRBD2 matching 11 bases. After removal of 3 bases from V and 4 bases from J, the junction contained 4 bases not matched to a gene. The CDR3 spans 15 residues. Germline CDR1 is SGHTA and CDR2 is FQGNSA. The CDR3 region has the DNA TGTGCCAGCAGCTTCTTAGCGGGAGGGCTAGAGACCCAGTACTTC. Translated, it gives CASSFLAGGLETQYF.

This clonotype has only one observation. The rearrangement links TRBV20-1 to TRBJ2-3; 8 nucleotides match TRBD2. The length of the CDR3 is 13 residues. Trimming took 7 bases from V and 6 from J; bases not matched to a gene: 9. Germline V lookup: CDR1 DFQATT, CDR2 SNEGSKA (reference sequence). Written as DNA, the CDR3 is TGCAGTGTCCGGGGGGGGGCTCGGGATACGCAGTATTTT. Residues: CSVRGGARDTQYF.

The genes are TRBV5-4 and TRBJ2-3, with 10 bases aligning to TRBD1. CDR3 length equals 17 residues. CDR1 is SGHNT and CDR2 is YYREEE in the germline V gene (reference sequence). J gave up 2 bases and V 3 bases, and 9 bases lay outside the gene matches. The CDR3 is CASSSARGTGDTDTQYF. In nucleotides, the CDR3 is TGTGCCAGCAGCTCAGCACGCGGGACAGGGGACACAGATACGCAGTATTTT.

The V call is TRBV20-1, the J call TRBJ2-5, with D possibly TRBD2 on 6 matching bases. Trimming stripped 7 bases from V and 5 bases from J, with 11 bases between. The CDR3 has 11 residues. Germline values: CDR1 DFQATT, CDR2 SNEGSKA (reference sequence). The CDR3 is CSGLALETQYF. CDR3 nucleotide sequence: TGCAGTGGGCTAGCGTTGGAGACCCAGTACTTC.

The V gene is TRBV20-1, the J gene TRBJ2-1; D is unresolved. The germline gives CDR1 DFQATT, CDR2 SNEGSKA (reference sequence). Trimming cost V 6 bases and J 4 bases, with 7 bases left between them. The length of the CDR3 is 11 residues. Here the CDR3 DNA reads TGCAGTGCCCCCTTTTACAATGAGCAGTTCTTC. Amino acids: CSAPFYNEQFF.

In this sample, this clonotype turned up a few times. The CDR3 here is CASSRQGPSYGYTF. The CDR3 DNA reads as TGTGCCAGCAGCCGACAGGGGCCTAGCTATGGCTACACCTTC. The chain carries TRBV2 and TRBJ1-2; 8 positions agree with TRBD1. The germline CDR1 and CDR2 sequences are SNHLY and FYNNEI. V trimming: 6 bases; J trimming: 4 bases; junction bases outside the gene matches: 7. The CDR3 covers 14 residues.

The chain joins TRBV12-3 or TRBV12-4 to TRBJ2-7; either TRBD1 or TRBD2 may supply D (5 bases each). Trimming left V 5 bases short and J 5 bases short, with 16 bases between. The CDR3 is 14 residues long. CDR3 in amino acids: CASSPQGATHEQYF. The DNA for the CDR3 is TGTGCCAGCAGTCCCCAGGGAGCGACCCACGAGCAGTACTTC.

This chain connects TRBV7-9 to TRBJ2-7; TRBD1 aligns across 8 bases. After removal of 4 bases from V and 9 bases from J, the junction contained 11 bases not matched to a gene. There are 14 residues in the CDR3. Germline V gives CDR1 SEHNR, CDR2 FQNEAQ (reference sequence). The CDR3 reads CASSYRDRHHGQYF. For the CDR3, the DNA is TGTGCCAGCAGCTACCGGGACAGGCATCACGGGCAGTACTTC.

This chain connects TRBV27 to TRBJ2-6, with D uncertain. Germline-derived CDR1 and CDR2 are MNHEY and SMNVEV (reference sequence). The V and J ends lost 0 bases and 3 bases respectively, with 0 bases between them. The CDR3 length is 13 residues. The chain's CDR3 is CASSLSGANVLTF. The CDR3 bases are TGTGCCAGCAGTTTATCTGGGGCCAACGTCCTGACTTTC.

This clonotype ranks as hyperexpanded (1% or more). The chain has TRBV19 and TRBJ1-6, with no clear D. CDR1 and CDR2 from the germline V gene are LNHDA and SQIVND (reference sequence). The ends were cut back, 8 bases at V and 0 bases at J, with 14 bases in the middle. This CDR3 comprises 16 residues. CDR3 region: CASGLDGSSYNSPLHF. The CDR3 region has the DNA TGTGCCAGTGGGCTCGATGGGAGCTCCTATAATTCACCCCTCCACTTT. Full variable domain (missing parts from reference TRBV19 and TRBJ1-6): DGGITQSPKYLFRKEGQNVTLSCEQNLNHDAMYWYRQDPGQGLRLIYYSQIVNDFQKGDIAEGYSVSREKKESFPLTVTSAQKNPTAFYLCASGLDGSSYNSPLHFGNGTRLTVT.

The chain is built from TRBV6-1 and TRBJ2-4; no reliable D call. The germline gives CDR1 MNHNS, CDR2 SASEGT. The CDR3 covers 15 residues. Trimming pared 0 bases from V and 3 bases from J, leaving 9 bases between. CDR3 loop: CASSEAPDVKNIQYF. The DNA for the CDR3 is TGTGCCAGCAGTGAAGCCCCGGACGTCAAAAACATTCAGTACTTC.

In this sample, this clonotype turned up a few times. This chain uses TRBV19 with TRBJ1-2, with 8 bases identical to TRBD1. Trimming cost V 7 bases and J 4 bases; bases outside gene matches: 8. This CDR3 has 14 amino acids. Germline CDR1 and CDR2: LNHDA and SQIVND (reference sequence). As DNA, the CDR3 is TGTGCCAGTAATCAGGGGGCGCGGTCCTATGGCTACACCTTC. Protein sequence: CASNQGARSYGYTF.

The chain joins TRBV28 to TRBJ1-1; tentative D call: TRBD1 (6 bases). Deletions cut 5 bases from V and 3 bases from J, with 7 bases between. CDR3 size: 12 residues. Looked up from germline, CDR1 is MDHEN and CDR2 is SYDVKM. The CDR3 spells CASSPGDTEAFF. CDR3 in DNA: TGTGCCAGCAGTCCAGGGGACACTGAAGCTTTCTTT.

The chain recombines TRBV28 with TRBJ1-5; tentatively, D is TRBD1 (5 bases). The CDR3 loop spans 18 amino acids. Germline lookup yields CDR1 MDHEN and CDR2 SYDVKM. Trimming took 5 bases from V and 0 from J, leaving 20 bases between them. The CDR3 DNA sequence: TGTGCCAGCAGTGCCGATCTGCGGGGGAGATATAGCAATCAGCCCCAGCATTTT. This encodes CASSADLRGRYSNQPQHF.

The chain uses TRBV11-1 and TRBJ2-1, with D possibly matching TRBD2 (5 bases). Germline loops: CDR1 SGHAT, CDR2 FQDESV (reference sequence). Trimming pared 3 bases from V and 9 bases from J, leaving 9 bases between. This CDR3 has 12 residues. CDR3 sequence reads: CASSLDSREQFF. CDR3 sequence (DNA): TGTGCCAGCAGCTTGGACTCCCGTGAGCAGTTCTTC.

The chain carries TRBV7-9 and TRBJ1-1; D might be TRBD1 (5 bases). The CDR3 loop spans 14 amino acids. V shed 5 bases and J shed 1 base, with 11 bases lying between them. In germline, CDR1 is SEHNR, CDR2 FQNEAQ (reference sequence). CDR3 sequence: CASSVRAANTEAFF. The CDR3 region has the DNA TGTGCCAGCAGCGTCAGGGCCGCGAACACTGAAGCTTTCTTT.

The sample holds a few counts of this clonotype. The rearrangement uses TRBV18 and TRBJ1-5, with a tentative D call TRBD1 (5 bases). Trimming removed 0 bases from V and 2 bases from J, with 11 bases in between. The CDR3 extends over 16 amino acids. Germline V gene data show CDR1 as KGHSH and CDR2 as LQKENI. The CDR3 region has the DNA TGTGCCAGCTCACCACCGGGGCGTAGGGGCAATCAGCCCCAGCATTTT. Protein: CASSPPGRRGNQPQHF.

This chain's CDR3 is CASSPRNNEQFF. The CDR3 nucleotides are TGTGCCAGCAGCCCCCGGAACAATGAGCAGTTCTTC. The chain is built from TRBV6-1 and TRBJ2-1; D ambiguous. Germline V gene data show CDR1 as MNHNS and CDR2 as SASEGT. The CDR3 totals 12 residues. Trimming left V 6 bases short and J 5 bases short, with 8 bases between.

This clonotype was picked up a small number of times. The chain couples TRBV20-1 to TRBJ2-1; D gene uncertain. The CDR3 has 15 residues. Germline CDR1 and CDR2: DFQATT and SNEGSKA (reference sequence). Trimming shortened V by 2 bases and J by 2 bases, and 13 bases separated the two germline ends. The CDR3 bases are TGCAGTGCTAGACTACTCCCGGGCACCTACAATGAGCAGTTCTTC. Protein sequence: CSARLLPGTYNEQFF.

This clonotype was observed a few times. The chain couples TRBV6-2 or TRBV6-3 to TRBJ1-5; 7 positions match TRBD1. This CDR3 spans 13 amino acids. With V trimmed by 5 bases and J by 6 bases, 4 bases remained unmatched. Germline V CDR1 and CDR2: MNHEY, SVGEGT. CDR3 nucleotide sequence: TGTGCCAGCAGTAAGAACAGGGGTCAGCCCCAGCATTTT. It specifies CASSKNRGQPQHF.

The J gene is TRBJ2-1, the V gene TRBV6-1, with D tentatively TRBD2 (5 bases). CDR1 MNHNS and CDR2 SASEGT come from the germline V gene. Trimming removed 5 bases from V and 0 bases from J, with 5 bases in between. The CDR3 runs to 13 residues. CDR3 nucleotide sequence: TGTGCCAGCAGTCGGGGCTCCTACAATGAGCAGTTCTTC. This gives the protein CASSRGSYNEQFF.

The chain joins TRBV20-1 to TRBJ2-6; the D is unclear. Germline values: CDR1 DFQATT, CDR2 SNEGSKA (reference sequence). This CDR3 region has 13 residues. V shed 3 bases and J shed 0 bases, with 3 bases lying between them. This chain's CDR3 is CSASYSGANVLTF. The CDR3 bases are TGCAGTGCTAGTTACTCTGGGGCCAACGTCCTGACTTTC.

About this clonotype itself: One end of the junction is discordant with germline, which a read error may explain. The CDR3 DNA reads as TGCAGCGTTCAAGAGACGACGAACACTGAAGCTTTCTTT. This encodes CSVQETTNTEAFF. The rearrangement joins TRBV29-1 to TRBJ1-1; D remains ambiguous. The CDR3 runs 13 residues. Germline V gene data show CDR1 as SQVTM and CDR2 as ANQGSEA.

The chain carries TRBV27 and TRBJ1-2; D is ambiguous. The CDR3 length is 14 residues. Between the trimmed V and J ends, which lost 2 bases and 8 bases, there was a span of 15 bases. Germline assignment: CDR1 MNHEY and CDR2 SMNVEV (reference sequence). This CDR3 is CASSLTHESSGYTF. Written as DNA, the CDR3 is TGTGCCAGCAGTTTAACCCACGAGTCCAGCGGCTACACCTTC.